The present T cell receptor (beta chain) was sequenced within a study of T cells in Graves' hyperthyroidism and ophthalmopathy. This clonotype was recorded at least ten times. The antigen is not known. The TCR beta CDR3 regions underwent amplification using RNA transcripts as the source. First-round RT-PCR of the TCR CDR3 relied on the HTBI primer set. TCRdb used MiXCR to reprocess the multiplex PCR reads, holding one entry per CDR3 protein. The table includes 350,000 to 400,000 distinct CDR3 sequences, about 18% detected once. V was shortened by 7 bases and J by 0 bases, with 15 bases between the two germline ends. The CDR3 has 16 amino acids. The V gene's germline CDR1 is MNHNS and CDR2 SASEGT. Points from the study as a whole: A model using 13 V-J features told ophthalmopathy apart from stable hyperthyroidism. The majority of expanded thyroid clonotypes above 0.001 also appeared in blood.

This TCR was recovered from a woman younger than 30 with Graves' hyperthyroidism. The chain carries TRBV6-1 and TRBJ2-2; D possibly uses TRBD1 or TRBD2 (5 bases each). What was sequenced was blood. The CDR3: CASINSEGTNTGELFF. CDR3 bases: TGTGCCAGCATAAATTCCGAGGGGACGAACACCGGGGAGCTGTTTTTT.